Described below is a single T cell receptor beta chain sequence and its context. Ten or more counts support this clonotype. The specificity of this receptor is unknown. Base qualities are not provided; no much larger clone lies one nucleotide away. The CDR3 holds 17 amino acids from the cysteine to the phenylalanine. The read is trimmed to its CDR3 DNA, 51 bases read in frame from base 1. V is pared back by 7 bases and J by 4 bases, with 27 bases lying between the germline termini. The germline V gene sets CDR1 to SQVTM and CDR2 to ANQGSEA. The entry originates in a study of T cells after yellow fever vaccination (dated by TCRdb to between 2018 and 2021). Study-level background: Libraries from fractions with low cell numbers were prepared with the SMART-Seq v4 Ultra Low Input RNA kit. To follow T-cell clones before and after both primary and booster YFV17D yellow fever vaccination, bulk TCR alpha and beta repertoires underwent longitudinal sequencing. The cohort comprised two healthy male donors, one aged 18 to 30 and one aged 30 to 40 years. Blood was collected at multiple timepoints before and after primary and secondary immunization, and bulk PBMC replicates and cell subsets were isolated. Paper-wide results and their limitations: Compared with the primary T-cell response, the secondary T-cell response was weaker but faster, peaking on day 5 rather than day 15. The study included only two donors, which limits how far the findings can be generalized. Computational filtering was needed because FACS-sorted repertoires could contain abundant contaminating clonotypes from the bulk population. Most clones expanded after primary vaccination (almost 97% of CD4 and 88% of CD8) were re-detected after the booster, suggesting that broad memory maintenance occurred. A small fraction of clonotypes showed up in both the CD4 and CD8 compartments, probably as a result of convergent recombination.

Data came from an Illumina NovaSeq 6000. TCR cDNA was made using 5'RACE template switching, a step that added a universal primer site and unique molecular identifiers. Priming for cDNA synthesis came from both the TCR alpha and TCR beta constant segments. Library amplification used two PCR steps, and the second PCR step added sample barcodes and sequencing adapters. Libraries were sequenced on Illumina HiSeq 2500 (2x100 bp) or NovaSeq (2x150 bp). Regarding the original processing steps: Demultiplexing of reads and collapsing into UMI consensus sequences were performed with MIGEC, and V(D)J alignment was carried out with MiXCR. Vaccine-responding clonotypes were defined with edgeR using replicate PBMC samples, requiring FDR below 0.01 and a log2 fold change above 5 up to day 15. Bulk clonotypes were assigned CD4 or CD8 identity according to which sequenced CD4 or CD8 repertoire held them at higher abundance. The public reads were quality trimmed at Q25 with fastp and then assembled into clones with MiXCR by TCRdb, keeping productive beta chains. Under each unique CDR3 protein, matching rows form one entry showing the most common genes and DNA. For this entry, the V and J calls and clone size follow TCRdb and not the study's own pipeline. Here the sample has around 300,000 distinct CDR3 sequences; approximately 4% occur a single time. The leading ten clones occupy approximately 19% of the sample.

Per the publication, the treatment or condition label means: live attenuated yellow fever vaccine strain. Two biological replicates of bulk PBMCs were collected at each blood-draw timepoint. PBMCs were isolated from peripheral blood using a standard Ficoll-Paque protocol. RNA was extracted with TriZol from bulk PBMCs, CD4 and CD8 fractions, and dextramer-positive and dextramer-negative fractions. This sequence uses TRBV29-1 and TRBJ2-3, with TRBD2 perhaps the D gene, on 5 matching bases. This specimen was PBMCs, taken 15 days after the yellow fever booster vaccination. The source of this sequence is a man between 18 and 29 years old who received the YFV17D yellow fever vaccine. The CDR3 is CSATRVRTDERADTQYF. At the DNA level, the sequence is TGCAGCGCAACTAGGGTCAGAACGGACGAGAGGGCAGATACGCAGTATTTT.